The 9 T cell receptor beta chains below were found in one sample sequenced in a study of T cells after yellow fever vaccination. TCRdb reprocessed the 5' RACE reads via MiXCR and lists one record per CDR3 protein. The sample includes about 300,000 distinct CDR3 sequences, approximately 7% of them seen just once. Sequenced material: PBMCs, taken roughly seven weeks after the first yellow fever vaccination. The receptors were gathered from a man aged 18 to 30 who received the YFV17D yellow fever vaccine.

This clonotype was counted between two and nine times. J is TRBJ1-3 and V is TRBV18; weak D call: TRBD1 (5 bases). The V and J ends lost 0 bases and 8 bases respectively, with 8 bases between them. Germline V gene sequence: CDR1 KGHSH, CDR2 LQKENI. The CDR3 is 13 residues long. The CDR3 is CASSPPGLYTIYF. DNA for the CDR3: TGTGCCAGCTCACCACCGGGGCTATACACCATATATTTT.

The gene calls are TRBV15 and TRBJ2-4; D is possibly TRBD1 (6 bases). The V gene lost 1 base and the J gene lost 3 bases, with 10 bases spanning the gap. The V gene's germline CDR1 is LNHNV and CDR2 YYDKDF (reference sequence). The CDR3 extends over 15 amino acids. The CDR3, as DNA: TGTGCCACCAGCAGAGCAGGGGTGGGCAAAAACATTCAGTACTTC. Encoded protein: CATSRAGVGKNIQYF.

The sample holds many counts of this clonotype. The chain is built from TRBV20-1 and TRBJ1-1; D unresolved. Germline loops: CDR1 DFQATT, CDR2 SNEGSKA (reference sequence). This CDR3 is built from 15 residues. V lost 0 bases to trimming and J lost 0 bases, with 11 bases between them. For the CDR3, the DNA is TGCAGTGCTAGAGATCCGGTGGTCTTGAACACTGAAGCTTTCTTT. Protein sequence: CSARDPVVLNTEAFF.

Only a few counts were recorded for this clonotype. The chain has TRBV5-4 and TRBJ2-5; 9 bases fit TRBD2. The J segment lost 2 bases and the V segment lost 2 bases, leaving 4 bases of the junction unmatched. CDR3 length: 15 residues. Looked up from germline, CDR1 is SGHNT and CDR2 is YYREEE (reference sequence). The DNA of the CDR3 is TGTGCCAGCAGCTTTGGACTAGCGTTACAAGAGACCCAGTACTTC. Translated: CASSFGLALQETQYF.

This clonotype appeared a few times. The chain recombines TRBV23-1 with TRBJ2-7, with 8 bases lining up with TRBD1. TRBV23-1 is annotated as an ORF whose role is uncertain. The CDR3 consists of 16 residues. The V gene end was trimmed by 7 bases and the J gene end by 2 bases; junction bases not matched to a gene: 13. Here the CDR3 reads CASKILSGTGTYEQYV. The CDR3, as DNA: TGCGCCAGCAAGATACTCTCCGGGACAGGAACCTACGAGCAGTACGTC.

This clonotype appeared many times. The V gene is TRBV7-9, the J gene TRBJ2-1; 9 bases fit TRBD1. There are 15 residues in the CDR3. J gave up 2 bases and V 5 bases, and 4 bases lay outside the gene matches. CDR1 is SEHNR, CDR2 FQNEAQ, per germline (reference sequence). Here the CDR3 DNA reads TGTGCCAGCAGCACCGGACAGGGGACCTACAATGAGCAGTTCTTC. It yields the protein CASSTGQGTYNEQFF.

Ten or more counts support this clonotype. The CDR3 spells CASSRDPGSSYNEQFF. CDR3 in DNA: TGCGCCAGCAGCCGGGACCCGGGTAGCTCCTACAATGAGCAGTTCTTC. This sequence joins TRBV4-3 and TRBJ2-1; either TRBD1 or TRBD2 may supply D (5 bases each). Per germline, CDR1 LGHNA and CDR2 YSLEER. The CDR3 extends over 16 amino acids. The ends were cut back, 4 bases at V and 0 bases at J, with 13 bases in the middle.

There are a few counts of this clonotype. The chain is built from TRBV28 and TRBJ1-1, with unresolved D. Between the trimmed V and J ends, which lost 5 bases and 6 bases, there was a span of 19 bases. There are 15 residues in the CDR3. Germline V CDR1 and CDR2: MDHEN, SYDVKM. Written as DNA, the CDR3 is TGTGCCAGCAGTACCGGGGAGTCCCAATGGGCTGAAGCTTTCTTT. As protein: CASSTGESQWAEAFF.

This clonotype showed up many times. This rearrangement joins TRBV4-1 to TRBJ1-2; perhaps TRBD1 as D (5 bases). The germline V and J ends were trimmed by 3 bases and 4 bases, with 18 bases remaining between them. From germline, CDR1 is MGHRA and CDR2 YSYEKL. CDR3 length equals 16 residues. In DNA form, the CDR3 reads TGCGCCAGCAGCCAGGACCCCACCGGGACGGCCTATGGCTACACCTTC. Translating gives CASSQDPTGTAYGYTF.